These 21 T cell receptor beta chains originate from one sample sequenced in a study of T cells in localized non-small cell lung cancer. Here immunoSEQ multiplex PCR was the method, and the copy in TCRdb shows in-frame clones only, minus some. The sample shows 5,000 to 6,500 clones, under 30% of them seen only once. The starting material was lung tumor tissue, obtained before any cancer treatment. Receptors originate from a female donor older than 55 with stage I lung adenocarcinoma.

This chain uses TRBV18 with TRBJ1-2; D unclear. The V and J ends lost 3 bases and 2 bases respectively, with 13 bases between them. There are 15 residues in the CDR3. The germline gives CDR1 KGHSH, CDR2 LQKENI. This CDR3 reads CASSPTGGLNYGYTF. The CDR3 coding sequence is TGTGCCAGCTCACCGACGGGCGGATTGAACTATGGCTACACCTTC.

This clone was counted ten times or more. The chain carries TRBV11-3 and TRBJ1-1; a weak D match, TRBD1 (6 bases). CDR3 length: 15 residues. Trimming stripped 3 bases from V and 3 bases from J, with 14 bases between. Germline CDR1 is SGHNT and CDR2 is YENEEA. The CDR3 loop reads CASSFGTREDTEAFF. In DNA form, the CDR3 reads TGTGCCAGCAGCTTCGGGACAAGAGAGGACACTGAAGCTTTCTTT.

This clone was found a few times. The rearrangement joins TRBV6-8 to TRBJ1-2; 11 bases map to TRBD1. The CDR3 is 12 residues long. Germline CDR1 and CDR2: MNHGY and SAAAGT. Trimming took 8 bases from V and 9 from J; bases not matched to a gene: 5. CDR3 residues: CASGGQGVRYTF. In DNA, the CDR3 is TGTGCCAGCGGGGGACAGGGGGTCCGCTACACCTTC.

CDR3 sequence: CASSLTTGFNEKLFF. CDR3 bases: TGCGCCAGCAGCTTAACGACAGGGTTTAATGAAAAACTGTTTTTT. This chain uses TRBV5-1 with TRBJ1-4; 7 positions agree with TRBD1. The V gene's germline CDR1 is SGHRS and CDR2 YFSETQ. Trimming at V came to 2 bases and at J to 4 bases, leaving 5 bases not matched to a gene. The CDR3 has 15 residues.

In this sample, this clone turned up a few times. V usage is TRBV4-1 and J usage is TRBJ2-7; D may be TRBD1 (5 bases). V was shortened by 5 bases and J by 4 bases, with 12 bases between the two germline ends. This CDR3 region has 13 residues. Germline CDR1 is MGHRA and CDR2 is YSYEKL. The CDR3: CASSERAGYEQYF. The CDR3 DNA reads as TGCGCCAGCAGCGAAAGAGCAGGGTACGAGCAGTACTTC.

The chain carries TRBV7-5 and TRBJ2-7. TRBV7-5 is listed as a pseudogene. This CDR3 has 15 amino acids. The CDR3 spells CASSLLGQGGYEQYF. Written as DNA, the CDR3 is TGTGCCAGCAGCTTGTTGGGCCAGGGGGGGTACGAGCAGTACTTC.

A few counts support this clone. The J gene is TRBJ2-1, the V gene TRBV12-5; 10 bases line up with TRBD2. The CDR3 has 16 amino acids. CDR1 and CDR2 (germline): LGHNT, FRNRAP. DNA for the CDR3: TGTGCCAGCACGACCTTCGGGCTAGCGGGAGTCGGAGGGCAGTTCTTC. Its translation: CASTTFGLAGVGGQFF.

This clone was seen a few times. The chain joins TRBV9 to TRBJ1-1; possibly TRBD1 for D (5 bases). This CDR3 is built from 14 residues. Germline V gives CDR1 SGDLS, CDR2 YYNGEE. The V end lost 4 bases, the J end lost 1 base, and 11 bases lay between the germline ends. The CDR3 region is CASSIQTANTEAFF. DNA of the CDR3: TGTGCCAGCAGCATACAGACAGCGAACACTGAAGCTTTCTTT.

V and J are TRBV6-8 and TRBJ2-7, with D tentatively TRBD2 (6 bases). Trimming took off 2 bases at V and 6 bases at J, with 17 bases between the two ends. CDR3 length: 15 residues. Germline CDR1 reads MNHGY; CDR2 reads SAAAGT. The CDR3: CASSYRRGFGSEQYF. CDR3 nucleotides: TGTGCCAGCAGTTACAGGCGGGGCTTTGGTTCCGAGCAGTACTTC.

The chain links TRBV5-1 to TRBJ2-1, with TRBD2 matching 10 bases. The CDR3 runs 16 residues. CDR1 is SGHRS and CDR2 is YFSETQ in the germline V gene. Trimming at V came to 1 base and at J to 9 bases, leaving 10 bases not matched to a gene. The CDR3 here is CASSLSLAGVGSEQFF. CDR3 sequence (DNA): TGCGCCAGCAGCTTGAGTCTAGCGGGAGTGGGTAGTGAGCAGTTCTTC.

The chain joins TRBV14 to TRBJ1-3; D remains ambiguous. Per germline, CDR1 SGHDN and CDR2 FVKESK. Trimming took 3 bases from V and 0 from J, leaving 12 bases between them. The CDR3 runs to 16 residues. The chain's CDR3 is CASSQLQEFSGNTIYF. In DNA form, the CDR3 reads TGTGCCAGCAGCCAGTTGCAGGAGTTCTCTGGAAACACCATATATTTT.

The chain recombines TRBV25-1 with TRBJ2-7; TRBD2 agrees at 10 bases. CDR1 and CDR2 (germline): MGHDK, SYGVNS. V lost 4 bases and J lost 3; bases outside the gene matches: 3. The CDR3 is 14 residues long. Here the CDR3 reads CASSGLAGNYEQYF. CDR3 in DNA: TGTGCCAGCAGTGGACTAGCGGGCAACTACGAGCAGTACTTC.

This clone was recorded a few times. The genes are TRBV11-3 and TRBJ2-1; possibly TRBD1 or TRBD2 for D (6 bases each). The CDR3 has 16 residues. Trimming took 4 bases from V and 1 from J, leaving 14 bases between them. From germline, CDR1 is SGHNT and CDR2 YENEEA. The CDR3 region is CASSSMGGSSYNEQFF. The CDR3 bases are TGTGCCAGCAGCTCAATGGGGGGCTCGTCCTACAATGAGCAGTTCTTC.

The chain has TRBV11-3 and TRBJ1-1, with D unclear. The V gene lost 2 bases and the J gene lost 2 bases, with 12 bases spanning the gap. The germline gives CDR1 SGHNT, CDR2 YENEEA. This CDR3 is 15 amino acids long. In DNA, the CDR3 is TGTGCCAGCAGCTTATCTGGGATGGGTAACACTGAAGCTTTCTTT. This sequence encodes CASSLSGMGNTEAFF.

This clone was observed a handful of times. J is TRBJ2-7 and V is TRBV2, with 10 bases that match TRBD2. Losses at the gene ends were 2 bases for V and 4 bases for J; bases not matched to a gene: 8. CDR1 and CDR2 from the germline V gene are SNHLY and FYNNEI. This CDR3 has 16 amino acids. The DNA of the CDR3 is TGTGCCAGCAGTGAAATTTGGGCTAGCGGGAGTTACGAGCAGTACTTC. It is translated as CASSEIWASGSYEQYF.

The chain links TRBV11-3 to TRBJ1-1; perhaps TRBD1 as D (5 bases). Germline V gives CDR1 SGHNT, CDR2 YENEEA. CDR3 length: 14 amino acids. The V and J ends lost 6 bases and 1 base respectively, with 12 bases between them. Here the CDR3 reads CASRKGPWNTEAFF. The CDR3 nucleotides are TGTGCCAGCAGGAAGGGACCCTGGAACACTGAAGCTTTCTTT.

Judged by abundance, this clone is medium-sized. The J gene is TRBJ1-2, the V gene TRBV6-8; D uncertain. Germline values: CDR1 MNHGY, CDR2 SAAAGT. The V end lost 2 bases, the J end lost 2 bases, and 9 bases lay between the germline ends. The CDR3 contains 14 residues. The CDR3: CASSYVAGNYGYTF. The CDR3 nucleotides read TGTGCCAGCAGTTACGTGGCAGGAAACTATGGCTACACCTTC.

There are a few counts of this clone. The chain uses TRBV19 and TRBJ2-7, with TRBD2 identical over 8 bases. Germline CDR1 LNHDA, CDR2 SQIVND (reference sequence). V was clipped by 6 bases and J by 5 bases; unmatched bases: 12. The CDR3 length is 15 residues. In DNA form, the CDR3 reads TGTGCCAGTAGAGAGGGGCGCGGGAGGAGGAACGAGCAGTACTTC. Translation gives CASREGRGRRNEQYF.

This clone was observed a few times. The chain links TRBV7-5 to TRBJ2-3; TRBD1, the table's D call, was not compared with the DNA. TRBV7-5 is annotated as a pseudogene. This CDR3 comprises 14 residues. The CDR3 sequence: CASSRTGVGDTQYF. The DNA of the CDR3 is TGTGCCAGCAGCCGGACAGGGGTTGGAGATACGCAGTATTTT.

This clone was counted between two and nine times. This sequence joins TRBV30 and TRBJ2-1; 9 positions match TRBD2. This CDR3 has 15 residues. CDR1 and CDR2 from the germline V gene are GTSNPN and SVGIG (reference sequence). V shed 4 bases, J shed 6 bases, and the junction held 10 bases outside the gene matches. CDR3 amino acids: CAWNRYGTSPNEQFF. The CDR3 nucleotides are TGTGCCTGGAATAGGTACGGGACTAGCCCCAATGAGCAGTTCTTC.

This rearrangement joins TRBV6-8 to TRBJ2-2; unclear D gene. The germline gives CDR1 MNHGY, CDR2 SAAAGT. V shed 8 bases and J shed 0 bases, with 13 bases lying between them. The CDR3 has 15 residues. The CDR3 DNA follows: TGTGCCAGCGCGACTGCAATCGCGAACACCGGGGAGCTGTTTTTT. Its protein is CASATAIANTGELFF.